This T cell receptor (beta chain) was captured by sequencing in a study of shared clonotypes between healthy human individuals. Assay: immunoSEQ multiplex PCR; the TCRdb copy retains only in-frame clones and omits some. The table lists 150,000 to 200,000 clones, about 93% of them singletons, with 0.065% to 0.07% in the top ten. The length of the CDR3 is 15 residues. Trimming removed 1 base from V and 0 bases from J; junction bases left unmatched: 1. Germline loops: CDR1 SGHAT, CDR2 FQNNGV. The rearrangement links TRBV11-2 to TRBJ2-7; 9 nucleotides match TRBD2. This receptor was obtained from a woman younger than 45 in good health. Sequences were obtained from naive CD4+ T cells sorted from blood. Stated subset: CD45RA+ positively selected. CDR3 nucleotide sequence: TGTGCCAGCAGCTTAGGCGGGAGGGTCTCCTACGAGCAGTACTTC. Protein: CASSLGGRVSYEQYF.